The 11 T cell receptor beta chains below were found in one sample sequenced in a study of shared clonotypes between healthy human individuals (dated by TCRdb to 2020 to 2022). The method was the immunoSEQ multiplex PCR assay. Not all clones reach the TCRdb copy of this immuneACCESS table, which keeps in-frame sequences only. Checked studies attribute under half of the gap to unresolved V genes and leave the rest unexplained. The sample table lists 1,500,000 or so clones, over 95% of them with a count of one. Roughly 1.1% of the sample comes from the top ten. Source material: naive CD4+ T cells sorted from blood. What this sample's cell subset or site label stands for: CD45RA+ positively selected. The receptor source for this set is a man in his thirties or forties in good health.

The chain employs TRBV5-8 and TRBJ2-7; D remains ambiguous. This CDR3 contains 16 residues. Germline values: CDR1 SGHTS, CDR2 YDEGEE. V was pared by 2 bases and J by 4 bases, with 19 bases between. The CDR3 bases are TGTGCCAGCAGCTTCTACAACTCCCACGTTTTGTACGAGCAGTACTTC. This encodes CASSFYNSHVLYEQYF.

This sequence joins TRBV5-3 and TRBJ1-5, with no clear D. TRBV5-3 is assigned to the ORF class and has an uncertain function. The CDR3 is 14 residues long. Trimming cost V 4 bases and J 5 bases, with 13 bases left between them. CDR3 amino acids: CARSRADPDQPQHF. The DNA for the CDR3 is TGTGCCAGAAGCAGGGCAGATCCCGATCAGCCCCAGCATTTT.

V gene TRBV5-1 combines with J gene TRBJ1-1; D not certain. The CDR3 spans 14 residues. The V gene's germline CDR1 is SGHRS and CDR2 YFSETQ. Trimming cost V 0 bases and J 1 base, with 7 bases left between them. CDR3 sequence (DNA): TGCGCCAGCAGCTTGGAGCCATCGAACACTGAAGCTTTCTTT. Residues: CASSLEPSNTEAFF.

This clone was recorded once. V gene TRBV29-1 combines with J gene TRBJ2-3; maybe TRBD1 (6 bases). The CDR3 spans 16 residues. CDR1 and CDR2 from the germline V gene are SQVTM and ANQGSEA. V lost 2 bases and J 8 bases, leaving 23 bases between the germline ends. CDR3: CSVELIGGSGASTQYF. The DNA of the CDR3 is TGCAGCGTTGAATTAATAGGGGGTTCAGGAGCGAGTACGCAGTATTTT.

The chain links TRBV28 to TRBJ2-3; either TRBD1 or TRBD2 may fit D (5 bases each). With 5 bases removed from V and 0 bases from J, the gap between germline ends came to 18 bases. CDR3 length: 17 residues. Germline CDR1 reads MDHEN; CDR2 reads SYDVKM. The chain's CDR3 is CASSLGRGPSSTDTQYF. The CDR3, as DNA: TGTGCCAGCAGTCTCGGCCGGGGACCTTCTAGCACAGATACGCAGTATTTT.

J is TRBJ2-7 and V is TRBV7-2; 9 bases map to TRBD2. The J segment lost 2 bases and the V segment lost 4 bases, leaving 6 bases of the junction unmatched. Germline CDR1 reads SGHTA; CDR2 reads FQGNSA. The CDR3 runs 15 residues. DNA for the CDR3: TGTGCCAGCAGCTCGAATAGCGGGAGAACCTACGAGCAGTACTTC. Protein: CASSSNSGRTYEQYF.

The gene calls are TRBV11-3 and TRBJ2-2; tentative D call: TRBD2 (6 bases). Germline loops: CDR1 SGHNT, CDR2 YENEEA. This CDR3 has 16 amino acids. Trimming removed 1 base at V and 2 bases at J, with 11 bases between. The CDR3 nucleotides read TGTGCCAGCAGCTTAGGATTAGCGGCCAACACCGGGGAGCTGTTTTTT. It translates to CASSLGLAANTGELFF.

The chain recombines TRBV5-1 with TRBJ2-7; 9 bases match TRBD1. V shed 4 bases, J shed 3 bases, and the junction held 11 bases outside the gene matches. From germline, CDR1 is SGHRS and CDR2 YFSETQ. The CDR3 extends over 16 amino acids. The CDR3, as DNA: TGCGCCAGCAGCCCAGAGGACCCGGGACAGGGCTACGAGCAGTACTTC. As protein: CASSPEDPGQGYEQYF.

V and J are TRBV9 and TRBJ1-5; 7 nucleotides align to TRBD1. Germline-derived CDR1 and CDR2 are SGDLS and YYNGEE. V dropped 0 bases and J dropped 4; count of bases not matched to a gene: 7. There are 16 residues in the CDR3. This chain's CDR3 is CASSVVRGRKNQPQHF. CDR3 in DNA: TGTGCCAGCAGCGTAGTCAGGGGGAGGAAAAATCAGCCCCAGCATTTT.

This clone was detected only once. This chain links TRBV10-3 with TRBJ2-7; either TRBD1 or TRBD2 may supply D (5 bases each). From germline, CDR1 is ENHRY and CDR2 SYGVKD. V lost 0 bases and J 1 base, leaving 22 bases between the germline ends. This CDR3 region has 19 residues. CDR3 amino acids: CAISESRTAGTQYSYEQYF. The DNA of the CDR3 is TGTGCCATCAGTGAGTCACGTACGGCCGGGACCCAGTATTCCTACGAGCAGTACTTC.

This chain links TRBV6-6 with TRBJ2-3; TRBD1 agrees at 9 bases. V was clipped by 7 bases and J by 5 bases; unmatched bases: 4. This CDR3 is 13 amino acids long. The germline CDR1 and CDR2 sequences are MNHNY and SVGAGI (reference sequence). CDR3 bases: TGTGCCAGCACGGGACAGGGCATAGATACGCAGTATTTT. Its translation is CASTGQGIDTQYF.